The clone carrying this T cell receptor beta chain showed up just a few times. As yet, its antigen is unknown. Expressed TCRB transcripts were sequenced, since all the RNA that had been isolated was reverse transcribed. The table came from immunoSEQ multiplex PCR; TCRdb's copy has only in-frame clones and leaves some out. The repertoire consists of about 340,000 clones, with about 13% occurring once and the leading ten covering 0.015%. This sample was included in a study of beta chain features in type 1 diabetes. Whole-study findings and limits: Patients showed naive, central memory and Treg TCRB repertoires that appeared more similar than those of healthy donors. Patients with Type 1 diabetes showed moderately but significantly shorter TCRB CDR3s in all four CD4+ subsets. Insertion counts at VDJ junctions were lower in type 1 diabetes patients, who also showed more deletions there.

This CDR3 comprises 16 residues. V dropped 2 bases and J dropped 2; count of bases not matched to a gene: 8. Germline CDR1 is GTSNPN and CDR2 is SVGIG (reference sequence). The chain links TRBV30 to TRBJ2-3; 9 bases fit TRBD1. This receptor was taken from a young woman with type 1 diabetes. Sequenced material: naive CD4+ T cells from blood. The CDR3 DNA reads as TGTGCCTGGAGTTCACCGGGACAGGGATTCACAGATACGCAGTATTTT. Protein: CAWSSPGQGFTDTQYF. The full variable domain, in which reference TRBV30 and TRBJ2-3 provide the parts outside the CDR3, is SQTIHQWPATLVQPVGSPLSLECTVEGTSNPNLYWYRQAAGRGLQLLFYSVGIGQISSEVPQNLSASRPQDRQFILSSKKLLLSDSGFYLCAWSSPGQGFTDTQYFGPGTRLTVL.